This is a list of T cell receptor beta chains from one sample in a study of PD-L1 blockade in urothelial cancer. The protocol was immunoSEQ multiplex PCR, while the TCRdb copy is restricted to in-frame clones and leaves out a portion. This sample has some 57,000 clones, with around 84% found just once. The specimen was PBMCs, collected around atezolizumab (anti-PD-L1) treatment. The source of these receptors is a man in his fifties or sixties with urothelial cancer. Both conserved end residues are part of each CDR3. Each record gives: CDR3 protein, CDR3 DNA, clone size, D gene, V gene, J gene. D genes are given only for firm matches. Clone size appears in some rows only: once, few, many, or a class for an expanded clone.

CDR3 protein: CASSATGGRTEAFF
CDR3 DNA: TGTGCCAGCAGTGCCACAGGGGGCAGGACTGAAGCTTTCTTT
clone size: NA
D gene: TRBD1
V gene: TRBV6-1
J gene: TRBJ1-1

CDR3 protein: CAISEDPQGEKLFF
CDR3 DNA: TGTGCCATCAGTGAGGACCCCCAGGGGGAAAAACTGTTTTTT
clone size: NA
D gene: NA
V gene: TRBV10-3
J gene: TRBJ1-4

CDR3 protein: CASSLASGQETQYF
CDR3 DNA: TGTGCCAGCAGCTTGGCCTCCGGGCAAGAGACCCAGTACTTC
clone size: NA
D gene: NA
V gene: TRBV5-4
J gene: TRBJ2-5

CDR3 protein: CASSLRGHQETQYF
CDR3 DNA: TGTGCCAGCAGTTTAAGGGGTCACCAAGAGACCCAGTACTTC
clone size: NA
D gene: NA
V gene: TRBV27
J gene: TRBJ2-5

CDR3 protein: CSVNRGVDKNIQYF
CDR3 DNA: TGCAGCGTTAACAGGGGGGTGGACAAAAACATTCAGTACTTC
clone size: NA
D gene: TRBD1
V gene: TRBV29-1
J gene: TRBJ2-4

CDR3 protein: CASRGQGAGSYEQYF
CDR3 DNA: TGTGCCAGCAGGGGACAGGGGGCGGGTTCCTACGAGCAGTACTTC
clone size: NA
D gene: TRBD1
V gene: TRBV6-5
J gene: TRBJ2-7

CDR3 protein: CASSNIAGGRSYEQYF
CDR3 DNA: TGTGCCAGCAGCAATATAGCGGGGGGGCGGTCCTACGAGCAGTACTTC
clone size: few
D gene: TRBD2
V gene: TRBV11-2
J gene: TRBJ2-7

CDR3 protein: CASSLAGGSGNTIYF
CDR3 DNA: TGTGCCAGCAGCTTGGCGGGGGGATCTGGAAACACCATATATTTT
clone size: NA
D gene: NA
V gene: TRBV5-4
J gene: TRBJ1-3

CDR3 protein: CASSKDRILHEQYF
CDR3 DNA: TGTGCCAGCAGTAAGGACAGGATCCTCCACGAGCAGTACTTC
clone size: few
D gene: TRBD1
V gene: TRBV27
J gene: TRBJ2-7

CDR3 protein: CASSLGASGELFF
CDR3 DNA: TGTGCCAGCAGCTTAGGAGCCTCCGGGGAGCTGTTTTTT
clone size: few
D gene: NA
V gene: TRBV7-7
J gene: TRBJ2-2

CDR3 protein: CASSDSGQGPDTQYF
CDR3 DNA: TGTGCCAGCAGTGACTCCGGACAGGGGCCAGATACGCAGTATTTT
clone size: NA
D gene: TRBD1
V gene: TRBV6-4
J gene: TRBJ2-3

CDR3 protein: CAWSVGGAEAFF
CDR3 DNA: TGTGCCTGGAGTGTCGGGGGAGCTGAAGCTTTCTTT
clone size: NA
D gene: NA
V gene: TRBV30
J gene: TRBJ1-1

CDR3 protein: CASSYSTGLGGYTF
CDR3 DNA: TGTGCCAGCAGTTACTCGACAGGTCTAGGAGGCTACACCTTC
clone size: NA
D gene: NA
V gene: TRBV6-5
J gene: TRBJ1-2

CDR3 protein: CASSPGQLRETQYF
CDR3 DNA: TGTGCCAGCTCACCAGGCCAATTGAGGGAGACCCAGTACTTC
clone size: NA
D gene: NA
V gene: TRBV18
J gene: TRBJ2-5

CDR3 protein: CASSYSKGRPDSPLHF
CDR3 DNA: TGTGCCAGCAGTTACTCGAAGGGGCGTCCCGATTCACCCCTCCACTTT
clone size: few
D gene: NA
V gene: TRBV6-6
J gene: TRBJ1-6

CDR3 protein: CASSLGSGETQYF
CDR3 DNA: TGCGCCAGCAGCTTGGGTTCAGGAGAGACCCAGTACTTC
clone size: NA
D gene: NA
V gene: TRBV5-1
J gene: TRBJ2-5

CDR3 protein: CASSEAEINEKLFF
CDR3 DNA: TGTGCCAGCAGTGAAGCAGAGATTAATGAAAAACTGTTTTTT
clone size: once
D gene: NA
V gene: TRBV6-1
J gene: TRBJ1-4

CDR3 protein: CASSFTGNEQFF
CDR3 DNA: TGTGCCAGCTCCTTCACAGGGAATGAGCAGTTCTTC
clone size: many
D gene: NA
V gene: TRBV25-1
J gene: TRBJ2-1

CDR3 protein: CASSRYRDRTEAFF
CDR3 DNA: TGTGCCAGTAGTAGGTACAGGGATCGCACTGAAGCTTTCTTT
clone size: NA
D gene: NA
V gene: TRBV19
J gene: TRBJ1-1

CDR3 protein: CASSPGLAGASSYNEQFF
CDR3 DNA: TGTGCCAGCTCCCCGGGACTAGCGGGGGCTAGCTCCTACAATGAGCAGTTCTTC
clone size: NA
D gene: TRBD2
V gene: TRBV18
J gene: TRBJ2-1

CDR3 protein: CASSSVARSSYNEQFF
CDR3 DNA: TGTGCCAGCAGCTCCGTAGCGAGGAGCTCCTACAATGAGCAGTTCTTC
clone size: few
D gene: NA
V gene: TRBV7-9
J gene: TRBJ2-1

CDR3 protein: CAIMTGGKDTQYF
CDR3 DNA: TGTGCCATCATGACTGGGGGGAAAGATACGCAGTATTTT
clone size: NA
D gene: NA
V gene: TRBV10-3
J gene: TRBJ2-3

CDR3 protein: CASSESGRTSGSNEQFF
CDR3 DNA: TGCGCCAGCAGTGAGTCGGGTAGGACTAGCGGGAGCAATGAGCAGTTCTTC
clone size: few
D gene: TRBD2
V gene: TRBV10-1
J gene: TRBJ2-1

CDR3 protein: CASSQAMGRGSNYGYTF
CDR3 DNA: TGTGCCAGCAGCCAAGCCATGGGCAGGGGGTCTAACTATGGCTACACCTTC
clone size: few
D gene: TRBD1
V gene: TRBV14
J gene: TRBJ1-2

CDR3 protein: CASSLGRSPSHEQYF
CDR3 DNA: TGCGCCAGCAGCTTGGGGCGGTCTCCTTCCCACGAGCAGTACTTC
clone size: NA
D gene: NA
V gene: TRBV5-1
J gene: TRBJ2-7

CDR3 protein: CASSQVGGNEQFF
CDR3 DNA: TGCGCCAGCAGCCAAGTCGGGGGGAATGAGCAGTTCTTC
clone size: once
D gene: TRBD2
V gene: TRBV4-1
J gene: TRBJ2-1

CDR3 protein: CASSLAGWGNTGELFF
CDR3 DNA: TGTGCCAGCAGCTTGGCGGGGTGGGGGAACACCGGGGAGCTGTTTTTT
clone size: NA
D gene: NA
V gene: TRBV5-4
J gene: TRBJ2-2